A selection of T cell receptor beta chains follows, all from one sample in a study of CD8 T cells in ankylosing spondylitis. TCRdb redid the calling of the 5' RACE reads with MiXCR, one entry per CDR3 protein. The table shows approximately 300,000 distinct CDR3 sequences, with roughly 8% occurring only once. Sample: blood, either unsorted or a sorted T cell fraction (not recorded which). These receptors were collected from a male donor with ankylosing spondylitis. Each CDR3 is given with its conserved first and last residue. D genes are given only for firm matches. Clone size appears in some rows only: once, few, many, or a class for an expanded clone.

TRBV12-5	TRBJ2-2	.	.	TGTGCTAGTGCCCCGACAGGGAACACCGGGGAGCTGTTTTTT	CASAPTGNTGELFF
TRBV20-1	TRBJ2-7	many	TRBD2	TGCAGTGCTGTCACTAGCGTAGGTTACGAGCAGTACTTC	CSAVTSVGYEQYF
TRBV6-1	TRBJ1-5	many	.	TGTGCCAGCAGTGGAGGGGCCGATAATCAGCCCCAGCATTTT	CASSGGADNQPQHF
TRBV11-2	TRBJ2-3	few	TRBD2	TGTGCCAGCAGCTCACCGGGACTAGCGGTCACAGATACGCAGTATTTT	CASSSPGLAVTDTQYF
TRBV3-1	TRBJ1-1	few	TRBD1	TGTGCCAGCAGCCAAGGGGACAGGGGGTCTCACACTGAAGCTTTCTTT	CASSQGDRGSHTEAFF
TRBV15	TRBJ2-2	few	.	TGTGCCACCAGCACCAGCGGACTCGACACCGGGGAGCTGTTTTTT	CATSTSGLDTGELFF
TRBV3-1	TRBJ1-2	few	TRBD1	TGTGCCAGCAGCCTCCGGGACAGCGGTGGCTACACCTTC	CASSLRDSGGYTF
TRBV29-1	TRBJ2-4	many	TRBD1	TGCAGCGCCGGGTCGGGACAGAAAAACATTCAGTACTTC	CSAGSGQKNIQYF
TRBV9	TRBJ1-6	many	.	TGTGCCAGCAGCCCACTTAATTCACCCCTCCACTTT	CASSPLNSPLHF
TRBV6-5	TRBJ2-2	.	.	TGTGCCAGCAGTTACACCTCGGGGTATAGCACCGGGGAGCTGTTTTTT	CASSYTSGYSTGELFF
TRBV29-1	TRBJ2-3	many	.	TGCAGCGCCACCTCGGGGACAGATACGCAGTATTTT	CSATSGTDTQYF
TRBV10-2	TRBJ2-3	.	TRBD2	TGCGCCAGCAGTGGACCACTAGCGGTTCTTAGGGATACGCAGTATTTT	CASSGPLAVLRDTQYF
TRBV3-1	TRBJ1-3	.	.	TGTGCCAGCAGCCAAGATCTCAGGGCTGGAAACACCATATATTTT	CASSQDLRAGNTIYF
TRBV12-3/TRBV12-4	TRBJ2-1	.	TRBD2	TGTGCCAGCAGTTCTAACACCGGGACTAGCGGTTTCAATGAGCAGTTCTTC	CASSSNTGTSGFNEQFF
TRBV27	TRBJ1-1	many	.	TGTGCCAGCAGGTCATTTGGGGGCACTGAAGCTTTCTTT	CASRSFGGTEAFF
TRBV5-1	TRBJ1-6	few	.	TGCGCCAGCAGAAACACAGGTGGGGCGAATTCACCCCTCCACTTT	CASRNTGGANSPLHF
TRBV20-1	TRBJ2-2	many	TRBD1	TGCAGTGCTCAGGACAGGGAAACCGGGGAGCTGTTTTTT	CSAQDRETGELFF
TRBV9	TRBJ2-1	many	TRBD1	TGTGCCAGCAGCGTAGAGGACAGGACCGCCGCCTACAATGAGCAGTTCTTC	CASSVEDRTAAYNEQFF
TRBV7-9	TRBJ2-7	.	TRBD2	TGTGCCAGCAGCCGTACTGCGGGAGCCACTCTACACGAGCAGTACTTC	CASSRTAGATLHEQYF
TRBV6-1	TRBJ1-5	few	.	TGTGCCAGCAGCATAATGAGCAATCAGCCCCAGCATTTT	CASSIMSNQPQHF
TRBV20-1	TRBJ2-7	many	TRBD2	TGCAGTGCTAGAGAGACTAGCGGGAGCTACGAGCAGTACTTC	CSARETSGSYEQYF
TRBV4-1	TRBJ1-5	.	.	TGCGCCAGCAGCACAAGGGGCAATCAGCCCCAGCATTTT	CASSTRGNQPQHF
TRBV27	TRBJ1-1	many	.	TGTGCCAGCAGTTTAATTCAGGCCCAGGGAAACACTGAAGCTTTCTTT	CASSLIQAQGNTEAFF
TRBV29-1	TRBJ2-1	few	TRBD2	TGCAGCGTTGAATTAGAAAACGGACTAGGTGAGCAGTTCTTC	CSVELENGLGEQFF
TRBV6-2/TRBV6-3	TRBJ2-3	.	TRBD2	TGTGCCAGCAGTTACATTCGCGGGGGGCGAACAGATACGCAGTATTTT	CASSYIRGGRTDTQYF
TRBV9	TRBJ2-5	few	TRBD1	TGTGCCAGCAGCAACCGGGACAGGGGGCGCGGAGAGACCCAGTACTTC	CASSNRDRGRGETQYF
TRBV2	TRBJ2-2	.	.	TGTGCCAGCAGTGGGGAAGGCACAAACACCGGGGAGCTGTTTTTT	CASSGEGTNTGELFF
TRBV19	TRBJ2-7	many	TRBD1	TGTGCCAGTAGTAGGACAGGATACTACGAGCAGTACTTC	CASSRTGYYEQYF
TRBV18	TRBJ2-2	.	TRBD2	TGTGCCAGCTCACCACGACTAGCGGACACCGGGGAGCTGTTTTTT	CASSPRLADTGELFF
TRBV29-1	TRBJ1-4	.	TRBD1	TGCAGCGCCGGACAGGTGCTTAATGAAAAACTGTTTTTT	CSAGQVLNEKLFF
TRBV7-9	TRBJ2-7	.	TRBD1	TGTGCCAGCAGCTATCCCGGACAGGGCTACGAGCAGTACTTC	CASSYPGQGYEQYF
TRBV29-1	TRBJ2-1	few	TRBD2	TGCAGCTCCGGGGGGATAGCGGGAGTCTTGTCCTACAATGAGCAGTTCTTC	CSSGGIAGVLSYNEQFF
TRBV20-1	TRBJ1-1	few	TRBD1	TGCAGTGCCCAGAGCACAGGACAGGGGCTCAGGGTTGTGACCACTGAAGCTTTCTTT	CSAQSTGQGLRVVTTEAFF
TRBV25-1	TRBJ1-6	.	TRBD1	TGTGCCAGCACCCAAACAGGGGACGGTTCACCCCTCCACTTT	CASTQTGDGSPLHF
TRBV29-1	TRBJ2-5	few	TRBD1	TGCAGCGTTGAGAGGACAGGGGGCTTGGAGACCCAGTACTTC	CSVERTGGLETQYF
TRBV5-6	TRBJ1-1	.	.	TGTGCCAGCAGCATCGGACAGCTGAACACTGAAGCTTTCTTT	CASSIGQLNTEAFF
TRBV5-1	TRBJ2-3	few	.	TGCGCCAGCAGCTTGGCCCAGCGGATCACAGATACGCAGTATTTT	CASSLAQRITDTQYF
TRBV7-2	TRBJ2-1	.	.	TGTGCCAGCAGCTCACTCCGGGGTTGGAGCCACAATGAGCAGTTCTTC	CASSSLRGWSHNEQFF
TRBV7-2	TRBJ2-7	few	TRBD2	TGTGCCAGCGGACTAGCGGTATACTACGAGCAGTACTTC	CASGLAVYYEQYF
TRBV6-4	TRBJ2-2	few	.	TGTGCCAGCAGTGAACGAGGGTCTAACACCGGGGAGCTGTTTTTT	CASSERGSNTGELFF
TRBV5-1	TRBJ2-1	.	.	TGCGCCAGCAGCTTGGCCCCTGGGGGGCTGAACTACAATGAGCAGTTCTTC	CASSLAPGGLNYNEQFF
TRBV29-1	TRBJ1-4	many	.	TGCAGCGCCCTCGGCAGGGGCGGGGAAAAACTGTTTTTT	CSALGRGGEKLFF
TRBV29-1	TRBJ1-2	few	.	TGCAGCGTGTCGACAGGCTATGGCTACACCTTC	CSVSTGYGYTF
TRBV5-1	TRBJ2-6	.	.	TGCGCCAGCAGCTTGGGCGACTCTGGGGCCAACGTCCTGACTTTC	CASSLGDSGANVLTF
TRBV6-1	TRBJ2-1	few	.	TGTGCCAGCATCATGGGCCAGGGCTTTTTTTATGAGCAGTTCTTC	CASIMGQGFFYEQFF
TRBV20-1	TRBJ2-1	.	TRBD2	TGCAGTGCTAGCCCGGGACTAGCGGGAGATCCCAGCTCCTACAATGAGCAGTTCTTC	CSASPGLAGDPSSYNEQFF
TRBV9	TRBJ2-1	.	.	TGTGCCAGCAGCGTAGGGACGGTTAGGGGATCCAATGAGCAGTTCTTC	CASSVGTVRGSNEQFF
TRBV11-2	TRBJ2-3	.	TRBD2	TGTGCCAGCAGCTTAGTTGGGTCTAGCGGGAGGATAAGCACAGATACGCAGTATTTT	CASSLVGSSGRISTDTQYF
TRBV6-1	TRBJ1-4	.	.	TGTGCCAGCAAAACGGGCGGACGGGGAGAAAAACTGTTTTTT	CASKTGGRGEKLFF
TRBV18	TRBJ2-7	many	TRBD1	TGCGCCAGCAGCCCTGGACAGGGTCCCTACGAGCAGTACTTC	CASSPGQGPYEQYF